This T cell receptor (beta chain) came from a study of T cells in Graves' hyperthyroidism and ophthalmopathy. Germline V CDR1 and CDR2: KGHDR, SFDVKD. There are 14 residues in the CDR3. Trimming pared 3 bases from V and 4 bases from J, leaving 8 bases between. Patients affected by ophthalmopathy presented a Clinical Activity Score of at least 3, a NOSPECS grade of at least 4, and disease duration below 3 months. Amplification yielded TCR beta CDR3 regions, with RNA transcripts as the source. Researchers ran a first-round RT-PCR on the TCR CDR3 using the HTBI primer set. TCRdb re-called the multiplex PCR reads through MiXCR, storing one row per CDR3 protein. The table has nearly 600,000 distinct CDR3 sequences, approximately 14% seen once.

The clonotype originates from a woman in her late teens or twenties with Graves' ophthalmopathy. V and J are TRBV24-1 and TRBJ2-2; D not resolved. Specimen: blood. In DNA, the CDR3 is TGTGCCACCAGTGATGCCGACGGCACCGGGGAGCTGTTTTTT. The encoded protein is CATSDADGTGELFF.